The rows below give T cell receptor beta chains drawn from one sample of a study of technical replicates of blood from a handful of donors. Libraries were prepared by immunoSEQ multiplex PCR; TCRdb keeps only in-frame clonotypes and omits some of them. The repertoire holds roughly 72,000 clones, with around 90% as singletons. What was sequenced was T cells isolated from PBMCs. Receptors originate from a human donor in good health. CDR3s include the opening cysteine and the closing phenylalanine or tryptophan. Each record gives: V gene, D gene, clone size, J gene, CDR3 DNA, CDR3 protein. D genes are given only for firm matches. Size tells how often a clone was seen (once, few, many) or the class of an expanded clone, and some rows leave it out.

v_gene: TRBV6-1
d_gene: TRBD1
abundance: .
j_gene: TRBJ2-7
CDR3nt: TGTGCCAGCAGCTCAACAGGGGGCTACGAGCAGTACTTC
CDR3aa: CASSSTGGYEQYF

v_gene: TRBV7-9
d_gene: TRBD1
abundance: .
j_gene: TRBJ2-7
CDR3nt: TGTGCCAGCAGCTCCGGGACAGGGGATTACTACGAGCAGTACTTC
CDR3aa: CASSSGTGDYYEQYF

v_gene: TRBV11-2
d_gene: .
abundance: .
j_gene: TRBJ1-1
CDR3nt: TGTGCCAGCAGCTTAGCCCCTCAGGGTTTGGACACTGAAGCTTTCTTT
CDR3aa: CASSLAPQGLDTEAFF

v_gene: TRBV7-2
d_gene: .
abundance: .
j_gene: TRBJ1-5
CDR3nt: TGTGCCAGCAGCCGGGAGGATCAGCCCCAGCATTTT
CDR3aa: CASSREDQPQHF

v_gene: TRBV5-1
d_gene: TRBD1
abundance: .
j_gene: TRBJ2-7
CDR3nt: TGCGCCAGCAGAGAAGGACAGGAGAGCTACGAGCAGTACTTC
CDR3aa: CASREGQESYEQYF

v_gene: TRBV7-2
d_gene: TRBD2
abundance: .
j_gene: TRBJ2-5
CDR3nt: TGTGCCAGCAGCTTAGCCCGACTAGCAGTGGAGACCCAGTACTTC
CDR3aa: CASSLARLAVETQYF

v_gene: TRBV19
d_gene: .
abundance: .
j_gene: TRBJ2-1
CDR3nt: TGTGCCAGTAGGACTTCTAGCAATGAGCAGTTCTTC
CDR3aa: CASRTSSNEQFF

v_gene: TRBV10-3
d_gene: TRBD2
abundance: once
j_gene: TRBJ2-1
CDR3nt: TGTGCCATCAAGGGAGCGGGAGGTTACAATGAGCAGTTCTTC
CDR3aa: CAIKGAGGYNEQFF

v_gene: TRBV29-1
d_gene: TRBD1
abundance: .
j_gene: TRBJ1-1
CDR3nt: TGCAGCGTTCACACGACAGGGGCGACTGAAGCTTTCTTT
CDR3aa: CSVHTTGATEAFF

v_gene: TRBV6-5
d_gene: .
abundance: few
j_gene: TRBJ2-7
CDR3nt: TGTGCCAGCAAATTCCCGGGACACACCTACGAGCAGTACTTC
CDR3aa: CASKFPGHTYEQYF

v_gene: TRBV28
d_gene: TRBD1
abundance: .
j_gene: TRBJ1-2
CDR3nt: TGTGCCAGCAGTTTAGTAGGGGGCAGTAACTATGGCTACACCTTC
CDR3aa: CASSLVGGSNYGYTF

v_gene: TRBV11-2
d_gene: .
abundance: .
j_gene: TRBJ1-5
CDR3nt: TGTGCCAGCAGCTTATCAGGGAATAGCCAGCCCCAGCATTTT
CDR3aa: CASSLSGNSQPQHF

v_gene: TRBV28
d_gene: .
abundance: .
j_gene: TRBJ2-7
CDR3nt: TGTGCCAGCAGTCCCAATCAGGGCTCCTACGAGCAGTACTTC
CDR3aa: CASSPNQGSYEQYF

v_gene: TRBV5-1
d_gene: .
abundance: .
j_gene: TRBJ1-5
CDR3nt: TGCGCCAGCAGCTTTGGTCCGCAGGGATTGACCAATCAGCCCCAGCATTTT
CDR3aa: CASSFGPQGLTNQPQHF

v_gene: TRBV4-1
d_gene: TRBD1
abundance: .
j_gene: TRBJ2-7
CDR3nt: TGCGCCAGCAGACAACCGGGACAGGGCTATGAGGAGCAGTACTTC
CDR3aa: CASRQPGQGYEEQYF

v_gene: TRBV6-5
d_gene: .
abundance: .
j_gene: TRBJ1-2
CDR3nt: TGTGCCAGCAGTCGTGACAGGAACTATGGCTACACCTTC
CDR3aa: CASSRDRNYGYTF

v_gene: TRBV5-6
d_gene: .
abundance: .
j_gene: TRBJ2-7
CDR3nt: TGTGCCAGCAGCCCCTCGGCAGGATACTACGAGCAGTACTTC
CDR3aa: CASSPSAGYYEQYF

v_gene: TRBV6-6
d_gene: .
abundance: .
j_gene: TRBJ2-3
CDR3nt: TGTGCCAGCAGCCAGGGTCAAGATACGCAGTATTTT
CDR3aa: CASSQGQDTQYF

v_gene: TRBV18
d_gene: .
abundance: .
j_gene: TRBJ1-1
CDR3nt: TGTGCCAGCTCACAGGGAGAGGGCACTGAAGCTTTCTTT
CDR3aa: CASSQGEGTEAFF

v_gene: TRBV7-3
d_gene: .
abundance: .
j_gene: TRBJ1-1
CDR3nt: TGTGCCAGCAGCTTGGGGGGACTTGAGAACACTGAAGCTTTCTTT
CDR3aa: CASSLGGLENTEAFF

v_gene: TRBV19
d_gene: .
abundance: .
j_gene: TRBJ2-7
CDR3nt: TGTGCCAGTAGTATCGGCGACTTAGAGCAGTACTTC
CDR3aa: CASSIGDLEQYF

v_gene: TRBV7-9
d_gene: .
abundance: .
j_gene: TRBJ2-7
CDR3nt: TGTGCCAGCAGCCCCATCCGGGACATGCCCTACGAGCAGTACTTC
CDR3aa: CASSPIRDMPYEQYF

v_gene: TRBV5-1
d_gene: TRBD2
abundance: .
j_gene: TRBJ2-1
CDR3nt: TGCGCCAGCAGCTGGGGGACTAGCGGGACCTATGAGCAGTTCTTC
CDR3aa: CASSWGTSGTYEQFF

v_gene: TRBV28
d_gene: .
abundance: .
j_gene: TRBJ1-4
CDR3nt: TGTGCCAGCAGTGCCATACTTACGGATGAAAAACTGTTTTTT
CDR3aa: CASSAILTDEKLFF

v_gene: TRBV19
d_gene: TRBD1
abundance: .
j_gene: TRBJ1-2
CDR3nt: TGTGCAAGCACACAGGGGGTTGGCTACACCTTC
CDR3aa: CASTQGVGYTF

v_gene: TRBV4-1
d_gene: TRBD1
abundance: .
j_gene: TRBJ1-5
CDR3nt: TGCGCCAGCAGCCAAATCGGGACAGGGTACAATCAGCCCCAGCATTTT
CDR3aa: CASSQIGTGYNQPQHF

v_gene: TRBV7-3
d_gene: TRBD1
abundance: .
j_gene: TRBJ2-3
CDR3nt: TGTGCCAGCAGCATGACAGGGGATACGCAGTATTTT
CDR3aa: CASSMTGDTQYF

v_gene: TRBV5-1
d_gene: TRBD2
abundance: .
j_gene: TRBJ2-3
CDR3nt: TGCGCCAGCAGCTTGGCCTATGCAAACAGCGGGGCTGCCACAGATACGCAGTATTTT
CDR3aa: CASSLAYANSGAATDTQYF

v_gene: TRBV30
d_gene: TRBD1
abundance: .
j_gene: TRBJ2-1
CDR3nt: TGTGCCTGGGGGACCGGGACAGCCTACAATGAGCAGTTCTTC
CDR3aa: CAWGTGTAYNEQFF

v_gene: TRBV28
d_gene: .
abundance: .
j_gene: TRBJ2-7
CDR3nt: TGTGCCAGCAGTTTTGCGGGGTCCTACGAGCAGTACTTC
CDR3aa: CASSFAGSYEQYF

v_gene: TRBV10-3
d_gene: TRBD1
abundance: .
j_gene: TRBJ1-1
CDR3nt: TGTGCCATCAGTCGGGACAGGGACACTGAAGCTTTCTTT
CDR3aa: CAISRDRDTEAFF

v_gene: TRBV13
d_gene: TRBD2
abundance: .
j_gene: TRBJ2-1
CDR3nt: TGTGCCAGCAGCTTACTTAGCGGGAATGAGCAGTTCTTC
CDR3aa: CASSLLSGNEQFF

v_gene: TRBV6-5
d_gene: TRBD2
abundance: .
j_gene: TRBJ2-5
CDR3nt: TGTGCCAGCAGAGCCACTAGCGGGAGTGAAGAGACCCAGTACTTC
CDR3aa: CASRATSGSEETQYF

v_gene: TRBV7-6
d_gene: TRBD1
abundance: .
j_gene: TRBJ2-3
CDR3nt: TGTGCCAGCAGCCGGGGACAGGGGACAGATACGCAGTATTTT
CDR3aa: CASSRGQGTDTQYF

v_gene: TRBV10-3
d_gene: .
abundance: .
j_gene: TRBJ1-2
CDR3nt: TGTGCCATCAGTGAGGGCAATGGAGCTAACTATGGCTACACCTTC
CDR3aa: CAISEGNGANYGYTF

v_gene: TRBV4-1
d_gene: TRBD1
abundance: .
j_gene: TRBJ1-2
CDR3nt: TGCGCCAGCAGCCAAGTTGGACAGGGAGGCTACACCTTC
CDR3aa: CASSQVGQGGYTF

v_gene: TRBV4-3
d_gene: .
abundance: .
j_gene: TRBJ2-7
CDR3nt: TGCGCCAGCAGCCAATCCCAGCGGGCCGTCTACGAGCAGTACTTC
CDR3aa: CASSQSQRAVYEQYF

v_gene: TRBV11-2
d_gene: TRBD1
abundance: .
j_gene: TRBJ1-4
CDR3nt: TGTGCCAGCAGCCCAGGACAGGGCTTTCGAGAAAAACTGTTTTTT
CDR3aa: CASSPGQGFREKLFF

v_gene: TRBV10-2
d_gene: .
abundance: .
j_gene: TRBJ1-1
CDR3nt: TGCGCCAGCAGTGTTTGGCAGAACACTGAAGCTTTCTTT
CDR3aa: CASSVWQNTEAFF

v_gene: TRBV29-1
d_gene: .
abundance: .
j_gene: TRBJ1-2
CDR3nt: TGCAGCGTTGACAGTATATCTAACTATGGCTACACCTTC
CDR3aa: CSVDSISNYGYTF

v_gene: TRBV27
d_gene: TRBD1
abundance: .
j_gene: TRBJ2-7
CDR3nt: TGTGCCAGCAGTCTCGGGACAGGGGGAAGAGGCGAGCAGTACTTC
CDR3aa: CASSLGTGGRGEQYF

v_gene: TRBV28
d_gene: .
abundance: .
j_gene: TRBJ2-7
CDR3nt: TGTGCCAGCAGGCGGGGGGACAGGGTACACGAGCAGTACTTC
CDR3aa: CASRRGDRVHEQYF

v_gene: TRBV5-4
d_gene: TRBD2
abundance: .
j_gene: TRBJ2-1
CDR3nt: TGTGCCAGCAGTTCTAGCGGGAGAACACACAATGAGCAGTTCTTC
CDR3aa: CASSSSGRTHNEQFF

v_gene: TRBV29-1
d_gene: .
abundance: .
j_gene: TRBJ2-1
CDR3nt: TGCAGCTCCGGACCATCGGGAGAATCCAATGAGCAGTTCTTC
CDR3aa: CSSGPSGESNEQFF

v_gene: TRBV5-4
d_gene: TRBD2
abundance: .
j_gene: TRBJ2-3
CDR3nt: TGTGCCAGCAGCTCCGGACTAGCGGGACAGTCTGGTACGCAGTATTTT
CDR3aa: CASSSGLAGQSGTQYF